This TCR beta chain was observed in a study of beta chain features in type 1 diabetes (dated by TCRdb to the late 2010s). Study-wide context: Patients and healthy donors did not differ in mean age, gender distribution, total cell number or subset yield. In the study, TCRB repertoires of sorted circulating CD4+ T cell subsets from recently diagnosed type 1 diabetes patients were compared with those of matched healthy donors. A total of about 110 million sorted cells were examined across all samples, and the number of cells per subset was strongly correlated with RNA yield. Whereas all 28 donors provided naive and central memory subsets, regulatory and stem cell-like memory subsets were isolated from just 8 patients and about eight healthy donors. Points the paper makes about the study in general: In all four CD4+ subsets, TCRB CDR3 length was moderately but significantly shorter in type 1 diabetes patients. Because cDNA rather than genomic DNA was sequenced, highly expressing activated cells could have been over-represented, although no difference in activation and CD3 levels was found between groups. PCR may preferentially amplify shorter templates, but because patient and control samples were amplified and corrected together, any resulting skew would affect both groups equally. Patients with type 1 diabetes made fewer insertions and deleted more nucleotides at VDJ recombination sites, implying thymic rearrangement abnormalities. Only small numbers of individuals were included in the HLA sub-analyses, which left unresolved whether HLA type had any influence on TCRB rearrangement. The naive, central memory and regulatory TCRB repertoires appeared to resemble one another more closely among patients than among healthy donors.

Each donor gave one peripheral blood draw, averaging roughly 120 mL, which was collected into heparinised tubes. A BD FACSAria II was used to sort naive, central memory, regulatory and stem cell-like memory CD4+ T cells with a panel that included CD45RO, CCR7, CD25, CD127, CD95 and CD27. Every sorted population had a purity above 95%. PBMCs were isolated immediately by Lymphoprep density gradient centrifugation and stained directly without culture. So that batch effects would be minimized, each experiment stained and sorted samples in pairs, pairing one healthy donor with one patient. All of the isolated RNA was reverse transcribed with the High Capacity cDNA Reverse Transcription Kit, so expressed TCRB transcripts were sequenced. Deep immunoSEQ sequencing was performed on naive, central memory and regulatory T cell samples, with an average of roughly 3.5 million total reads per sample. Sorted cells were lysed in RLT buffer and RNA was extracted with DNase-treated RNeasy Micro or Mini kits, depending on cell number. Each cell subset was processed on its own to prevent cross-contamination, while patient and healthy donor samples were processed together. TCRB sequences were amplified from cDNA with the immunoSEQ multiplex PCR, producing 87-bp fragments spanning the CDR3 region. Sequencing of the amplicons was done on the Illumina HiSeq platform. As for the authors' bioinformatics: Synthetic template baselines were used to correct PCR bias computationally, reads within Hamming distance 2 were collapsed together, and singletons that could not be merged were discarded. Reads were aligned against IMGT to assign V, D and J genes, CDR3 length and insertions or deletions at six rearrangement sites. Within each subset, clonotype counts were normalized to sorted cell number, and only after that were true diversity and Gini coefficients computed with the tcR R package. Repertoire sharing was quantified using the overlap coefficient calculated on TCRB nucleotide sequences. Out-of-frame TCRB sequences from naive cells were analyzed as a proxy for the pre-selection repertoire. The source is immuneACCESS, and TCRdb retained only in-frame sequences with V and J called. Part of the clones is not carried over; for the studies checked, unresolved V genes explain less than half of this, and the remainder is unexplained. V, J and clone size are taken as reported in that table, and D and trimming were inferred from the DNA itself. In this sample the table shows a few hundred thousand clones, 13% to 15% of which occur a single time. The top ten clonotypes cover over 0.015% of the sample.

A few counts support this clone. Which antigen it targets is not known. Base-call qualities are not available, and no considerably larger clone is one nucleotide away. The TCR comes from a man between 25 and 39 years old with type 1 diabetes. Source material: naive CD4+ T cells from blood. In the paper's terms, the cell subset or site label means: true naive CD4+ T cells.

CDR3 sequence: CASSPPAAGYTF. The nucleotide sequence reads as follows: TGTGCCAGCTCACCACCGGCGGCTGGCTACACCTTC. The chain was built from TRBV18 and TRBJ1-2, with the D gene too uncertain to name. Measured from the cysteine to the phenylalanine, the CDR3 is 12 residues long. The kept DNA is CDR3 alone, 36 bases in frame from the first base. Via the germline V gene, CDR1 is KGHSH and CDR2 LQKENI. V is clipped by 0 bases and J by 7 bases, and the sequence between their germline boundaries is 6 bases long.